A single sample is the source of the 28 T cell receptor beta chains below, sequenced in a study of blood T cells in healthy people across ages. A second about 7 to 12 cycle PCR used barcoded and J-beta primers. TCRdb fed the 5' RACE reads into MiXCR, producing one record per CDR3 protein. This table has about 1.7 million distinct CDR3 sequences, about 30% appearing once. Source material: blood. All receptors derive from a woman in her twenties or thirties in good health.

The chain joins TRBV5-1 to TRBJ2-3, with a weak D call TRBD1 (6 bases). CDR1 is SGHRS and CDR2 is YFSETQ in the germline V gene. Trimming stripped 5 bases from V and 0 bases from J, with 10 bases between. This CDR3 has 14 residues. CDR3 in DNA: TGCGCCAGCAGAAGGACAGCAAGCACAGATACGCAGTATTTT. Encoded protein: CASRRTASTDTQYF.

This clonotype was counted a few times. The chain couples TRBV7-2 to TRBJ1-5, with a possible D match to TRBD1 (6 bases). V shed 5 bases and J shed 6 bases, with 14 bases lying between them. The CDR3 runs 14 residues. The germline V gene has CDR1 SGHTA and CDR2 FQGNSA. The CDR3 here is CASSPRGGGQPQHF. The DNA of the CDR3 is TGTGCCAGCAGCCCTAGGGGGGGGGGTCAGCCCCAGCATTTT. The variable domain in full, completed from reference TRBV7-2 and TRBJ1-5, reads GAGVSQSPSNKVTEKGKDVELRCDPISGHTALYWYRQSLGQGLEFLIYFQGNSAPDKSGLPSDRFSAERTGGSVSTLTIQRTQQEDSAVYLCASSPRGGGQPQHFGDGTRLSIL.

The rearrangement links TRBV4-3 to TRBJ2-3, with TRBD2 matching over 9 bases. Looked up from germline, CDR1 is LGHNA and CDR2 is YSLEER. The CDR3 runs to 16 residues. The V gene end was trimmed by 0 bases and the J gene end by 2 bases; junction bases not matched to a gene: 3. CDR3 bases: TGCGCCAGCAGCCAAGATGCGGGAGGGACCACAGATACGCAGTATTTT. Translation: CASSQDAGGTTDTQYF.

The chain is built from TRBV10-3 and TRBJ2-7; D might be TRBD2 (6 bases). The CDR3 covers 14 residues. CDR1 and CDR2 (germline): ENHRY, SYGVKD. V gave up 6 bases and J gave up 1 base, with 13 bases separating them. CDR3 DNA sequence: TGTGCCATCAGGACTAGGACAAGTTCCTACGAGCAGTACTTC. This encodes CAIRTRTSSYEQYF.

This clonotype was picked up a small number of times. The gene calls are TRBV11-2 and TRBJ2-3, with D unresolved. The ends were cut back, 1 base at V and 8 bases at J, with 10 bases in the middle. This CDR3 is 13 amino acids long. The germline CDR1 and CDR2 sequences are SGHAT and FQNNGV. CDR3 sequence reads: CASSLGDQGTQYF. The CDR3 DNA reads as TGTGCCAGCAGCTTAGGGGATCAAGGTACGCAGTATTTT.

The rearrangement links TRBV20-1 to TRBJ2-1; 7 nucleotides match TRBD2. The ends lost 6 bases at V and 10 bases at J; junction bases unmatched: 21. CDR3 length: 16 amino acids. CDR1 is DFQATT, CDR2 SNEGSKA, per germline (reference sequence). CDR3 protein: CSAYVSGLDFSYEQFF. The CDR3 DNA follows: TGCAGTGCCTACGTGAGCGGACTAGATTTCTCCTACGAGCAGTTCTTC.

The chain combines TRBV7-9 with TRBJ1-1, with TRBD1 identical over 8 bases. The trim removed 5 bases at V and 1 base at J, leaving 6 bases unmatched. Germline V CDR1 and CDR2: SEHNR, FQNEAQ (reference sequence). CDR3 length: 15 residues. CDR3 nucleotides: TGTGCCAGCAGCGGGAACAGGGGGAAGAACACTGAAGCTTTCTTT. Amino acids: CASSGNRGKNTEAFF.

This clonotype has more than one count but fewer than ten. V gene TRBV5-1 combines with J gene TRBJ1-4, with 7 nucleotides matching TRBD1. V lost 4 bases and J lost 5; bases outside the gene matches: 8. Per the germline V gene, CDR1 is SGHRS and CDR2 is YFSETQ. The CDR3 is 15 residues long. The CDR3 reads CASSPKQGPNEKLFF. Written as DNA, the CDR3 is TGCGCCAGCAGCCCAAAACAGGGGCCGAATGAAAAACTGTTTTTT.

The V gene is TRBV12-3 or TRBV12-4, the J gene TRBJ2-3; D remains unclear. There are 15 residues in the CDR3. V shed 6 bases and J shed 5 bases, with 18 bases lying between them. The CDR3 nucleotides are TGTGCCAGCAGCCGAACTCCTCAGAAGTTAGATACGCAGTATTTT. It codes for CASSRTPQKLDTQYF.

In DNA form, the CDR3 reads TGTGCCAGCAGCTTAATGACAGAGGTACAAGAGACCCAGTACTTC. Encoded protein: CASSLMTEVQETQYF. V is TRBV5-5 and J is TRBJ2-5, with D possibly matching TRBD1 (5 bases). Looked up from germline, CDR1 is SGHKS and CDR2 is YYEKEE (reference sequence). The CDR3 is 15 residues long. V was trimmed by 2 bases and J by 2 bases, leaving 13 bases between them.

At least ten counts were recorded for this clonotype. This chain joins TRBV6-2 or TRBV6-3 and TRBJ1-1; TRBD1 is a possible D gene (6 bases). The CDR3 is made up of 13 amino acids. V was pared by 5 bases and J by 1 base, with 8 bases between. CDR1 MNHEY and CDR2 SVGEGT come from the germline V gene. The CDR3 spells CASSRQENTEAFF. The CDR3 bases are TGTGCCAGCAGTCGACAGGAGAACACTGAAGCTTTCTTT.

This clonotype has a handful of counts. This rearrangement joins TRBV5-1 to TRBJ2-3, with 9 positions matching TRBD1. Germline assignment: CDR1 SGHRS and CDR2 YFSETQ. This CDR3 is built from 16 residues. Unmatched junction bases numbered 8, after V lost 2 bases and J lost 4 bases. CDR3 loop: CASSFRDRVWADTQYF. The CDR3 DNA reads TGCGCCAGCAGCTTCCGGGACAGGGTGTGGGCAGATACGCAGTATTTT.

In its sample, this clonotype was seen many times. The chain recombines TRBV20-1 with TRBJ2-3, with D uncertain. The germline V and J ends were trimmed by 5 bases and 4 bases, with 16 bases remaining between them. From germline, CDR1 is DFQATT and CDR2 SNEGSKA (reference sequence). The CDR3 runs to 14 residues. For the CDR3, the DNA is TGCAGTGCTCCAGCCGAGGCCAGCCCAGATACGCAGTATTTT. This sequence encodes CSAPAEASPDTQYF.

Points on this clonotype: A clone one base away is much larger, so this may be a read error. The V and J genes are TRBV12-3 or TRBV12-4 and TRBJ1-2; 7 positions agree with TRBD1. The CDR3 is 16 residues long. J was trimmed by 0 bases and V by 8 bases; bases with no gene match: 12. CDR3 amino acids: CASGITWDSSNYGYTF. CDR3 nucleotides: TGTGCCAGCGGTATCACCTGGGACAGCTCTAACTATGGCTACACCTTC.

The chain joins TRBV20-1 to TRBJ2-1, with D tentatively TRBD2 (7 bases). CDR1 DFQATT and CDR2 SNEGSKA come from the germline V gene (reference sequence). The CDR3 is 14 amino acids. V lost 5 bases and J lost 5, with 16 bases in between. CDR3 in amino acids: CSARGAIKDNEQFF. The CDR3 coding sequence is TGCAGTGCTCGGGGGGCGATTAAGGACAATGAGCAGTTCTTC.

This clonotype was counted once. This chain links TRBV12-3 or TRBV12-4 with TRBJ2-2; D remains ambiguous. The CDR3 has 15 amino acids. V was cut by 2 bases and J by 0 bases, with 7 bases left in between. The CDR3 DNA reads TGTGCCAGCAGTTTAAGGCAGACGAACACCGGGGAGCTGTTTTTT. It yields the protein CASSLRQTNTGELFF.

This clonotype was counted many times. CDR3 residues: CASDRGGSRFGETQYF. The CDR3 region has the DNA TGTGCCAGCGATCGCGGGGGGAGTCGGTTTGGAGAGACCCAGTACTTC. This chain joins TRBV13 and TRBJ2-5, with 8 bases aligning to TRBD2. From germline, CDR1 is PRHDT and CDR2 FYEKMQ (reference sequence). The CDR3 consists of 16 residues. J gave up 4 bases and V 8 bases, and 15 bases lay outside the gene matches. The whole variable domain, filled in from reference TRBV13 and TRBJ2-5, reads AAGVIQSPRHLIKEKRETATLKCYPIPRHDTVYWYQQGPGQDPQFLISFYEKMQSDKGSIPDRFSAQQFSDYHSELNMSSLELGDSALYFCASDRGGSRFGETQYFGPGTRLLVL.

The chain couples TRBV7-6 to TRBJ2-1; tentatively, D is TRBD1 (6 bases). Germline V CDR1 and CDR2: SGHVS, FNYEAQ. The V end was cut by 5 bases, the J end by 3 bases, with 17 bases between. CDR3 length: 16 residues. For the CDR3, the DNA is TGTGCCAGCAGCCCCCCCCTGTCAGGGGTCTACAATGAGCAGTTCTTC. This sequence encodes CASSPPLSGVYNEQFF. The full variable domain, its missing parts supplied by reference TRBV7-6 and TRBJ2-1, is GAGVSQSPRYKVTKRGQDVALRCDPISGHVSLYWYRQALGQGPEFLTYFNYEAQQDKSGLPNDRFSAERPEGSISTLTIQRTEQRDSAMYRCASSPPLSGVYNEQFFGPGTRLTVL.

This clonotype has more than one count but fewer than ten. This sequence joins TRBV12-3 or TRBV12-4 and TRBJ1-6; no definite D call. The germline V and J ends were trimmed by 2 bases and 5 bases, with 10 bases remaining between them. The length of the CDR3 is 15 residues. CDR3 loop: CASSLSGGHNSPLHF. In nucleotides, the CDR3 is TGTGCCAGCAGTTTATCGGGTGGCCATAATTCACCCCTCCACTTT.

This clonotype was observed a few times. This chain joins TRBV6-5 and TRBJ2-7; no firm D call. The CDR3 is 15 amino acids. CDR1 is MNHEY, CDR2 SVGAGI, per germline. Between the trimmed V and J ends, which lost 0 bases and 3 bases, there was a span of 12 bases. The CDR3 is CASSYSILGSYEQYF. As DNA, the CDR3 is TGTGCCAGCAGTTACTCGATCCTCGGAAGCTACGAGCAGTACTTC.

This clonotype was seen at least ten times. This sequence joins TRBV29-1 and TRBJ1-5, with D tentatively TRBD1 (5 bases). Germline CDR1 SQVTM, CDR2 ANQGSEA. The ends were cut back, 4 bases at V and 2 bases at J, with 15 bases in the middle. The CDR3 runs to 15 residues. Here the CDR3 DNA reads TGCAGCGTTGGCTGGGGGGGGGATCGCAATCAGCCCCAGCATTTT. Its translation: CSVGWGGDRNQPQHF.

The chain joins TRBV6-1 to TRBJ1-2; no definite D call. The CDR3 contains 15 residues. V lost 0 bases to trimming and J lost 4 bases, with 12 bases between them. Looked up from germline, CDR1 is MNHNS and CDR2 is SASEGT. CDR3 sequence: CASSEANRFAYGYTF. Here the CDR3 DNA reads TGTGCCAGCAGTGAAGCGAACCGATTCGCCTATGGCTACACCTTC.

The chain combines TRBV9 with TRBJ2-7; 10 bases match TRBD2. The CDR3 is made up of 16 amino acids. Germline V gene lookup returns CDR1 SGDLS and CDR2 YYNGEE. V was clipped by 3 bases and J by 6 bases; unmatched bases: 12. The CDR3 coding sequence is TGTGCCAGCAGCGCAACCTCCGTAGCGGGAGGAACCGAGCAGTACTTC. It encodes CASSATSVAGGTEQYF. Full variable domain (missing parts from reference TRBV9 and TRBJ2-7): DSGVTQTPKHLITATGQRVTLRCSPRSGDLSVYWYQQSLDQGLQFLIQYYNGEERAKGNILERFSAQQFPDLHSELNLSSLELGDSALYFCASSATSVAGGTEQYFGPGTRLTVT.

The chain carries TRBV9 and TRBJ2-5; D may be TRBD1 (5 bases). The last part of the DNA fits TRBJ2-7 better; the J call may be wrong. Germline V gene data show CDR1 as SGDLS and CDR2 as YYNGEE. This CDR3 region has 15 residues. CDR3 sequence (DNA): TGTGCCAGCAGCGTAGGGGGCGTGAACCGCTACGAGCAGTACTTC. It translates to CASSVGGVNRYEQYF.

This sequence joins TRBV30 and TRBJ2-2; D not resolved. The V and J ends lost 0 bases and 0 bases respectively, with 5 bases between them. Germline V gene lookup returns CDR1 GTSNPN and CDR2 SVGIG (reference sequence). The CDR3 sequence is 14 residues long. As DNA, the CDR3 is TGTGCCTGGAGTGTACTGGCGAACACCGGGGAGCTGTTTTTT. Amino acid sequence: CAWSVLANTGELFF.

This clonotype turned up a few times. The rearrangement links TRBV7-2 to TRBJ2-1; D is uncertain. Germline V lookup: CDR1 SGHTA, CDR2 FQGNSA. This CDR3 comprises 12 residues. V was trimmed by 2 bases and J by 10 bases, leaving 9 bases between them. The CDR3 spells CASSLRAQEQFF. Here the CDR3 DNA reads TGTGCCAGCAGCTTAAGGGCCCAGGAGCAGTTCTTC.

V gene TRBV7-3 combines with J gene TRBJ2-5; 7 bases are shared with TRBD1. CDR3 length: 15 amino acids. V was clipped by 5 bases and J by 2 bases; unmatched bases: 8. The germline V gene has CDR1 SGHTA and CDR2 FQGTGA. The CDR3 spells CASSPGSDRQETQYF. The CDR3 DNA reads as TGTGCCAGCAGCCCCGGGTCGGACAGGCAAGAGACCCAGTACTTC.

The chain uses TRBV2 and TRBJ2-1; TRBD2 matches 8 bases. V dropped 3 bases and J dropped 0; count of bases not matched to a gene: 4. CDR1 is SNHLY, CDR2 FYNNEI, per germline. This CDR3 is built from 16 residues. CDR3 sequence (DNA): TGTGCCAGCAGTGAGGTACTAGCGGCCTCCTACAATGAGCAGTTCTTC. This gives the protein CASSEVLAASYNEQFF.